What follows is one TCR beta chain and its context. The antigen is not known. This record belongs to a study of T cell therapy after organ transplantation. Across the whole study: Short-term post-therapy samples: blood collected 4 to 8 weeks after completing therapy.

The CDR3 is made up of 15 amino acids. Looked up from germline, CDR1 is MNHNS and CDR2 is SASEGT. Losses at the gene ends were 0 bases for V and 4 bases for J; bases not matched to a gene: 3. The repertoire was sequenced with immunoSEQ multiplex PCR; TCRdb's copy has only in-frame clones and lacks some. This sample has around 5,000 clones; 55% to 75% occur once, and the top ten carry 30% to 40%. General study results and limits: Low CD8+ T cell yield possibly reduced coverage, hiding nonresponder expansions. Concurrent antirejection and antiviral drugs remain unassessed confounders.

Time point of the sample: 4-8 weeks after completion of therapy. This chain connects TRBV6-1 to TRBJ2-3; 8 bases map to TRBD1. The specimen was CD8+ T cells from blood, collected after autologous CMV-specific T cell therapy. This sequence was found in a human patient who had received a solid organ transplant and had CMV disease. Some T cells here may be from the graft donor. The CDR3: CASSEAPGGADTQYF. The CDR3 DNA reads as TGTGCCAGCAGTGAAGCTCCAGGGGGCGCAGATACGCAGTATTTT.